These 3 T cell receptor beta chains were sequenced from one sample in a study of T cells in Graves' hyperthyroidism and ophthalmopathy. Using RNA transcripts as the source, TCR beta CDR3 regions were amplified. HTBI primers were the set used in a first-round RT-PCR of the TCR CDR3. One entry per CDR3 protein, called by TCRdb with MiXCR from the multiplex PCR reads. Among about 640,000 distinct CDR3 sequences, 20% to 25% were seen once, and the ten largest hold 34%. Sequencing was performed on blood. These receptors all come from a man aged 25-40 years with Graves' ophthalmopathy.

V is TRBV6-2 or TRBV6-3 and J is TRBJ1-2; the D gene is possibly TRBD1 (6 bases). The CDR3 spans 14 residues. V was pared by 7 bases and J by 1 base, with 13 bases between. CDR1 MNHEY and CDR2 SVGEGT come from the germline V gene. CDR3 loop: CASNDRTLNYGYTF. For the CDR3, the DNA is TGTGCCAGCAACGACAGGACTCTTAACTATGGCTACACCTTC.

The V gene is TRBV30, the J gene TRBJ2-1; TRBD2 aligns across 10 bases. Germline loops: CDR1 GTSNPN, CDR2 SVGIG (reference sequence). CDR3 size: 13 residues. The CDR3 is CATSGTGYNEQFF. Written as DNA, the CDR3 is TGTGCTACTAGCGGGACCGGGTACAATGAGCAGTTCTTC.

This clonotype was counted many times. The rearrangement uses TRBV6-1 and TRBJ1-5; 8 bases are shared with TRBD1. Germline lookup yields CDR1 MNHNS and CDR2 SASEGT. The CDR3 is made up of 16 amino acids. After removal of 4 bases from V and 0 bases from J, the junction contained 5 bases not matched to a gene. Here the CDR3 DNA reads TGTGCCAGCAGTGTGGCAGGGGGCTATAGCAATCAGCCCCAGCATTTT. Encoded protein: CASSVAGGYSNQPQHF.